The 5 T cell receptor beta chains reported below all come from one sample, sequenced in a study of blood T cells in healthy people across ages. Sample-barcoded 5' priming and a J-beta primer mix drove a second PCR of roughly 6 to 12 cycles. TCRdb reprocessed the 5' RACE reads with MiXCR, giving one entry per CDR3 protein. The sample lists 630,000 or so distinct CDR3 sequences; roughly 32% were seen once. The sequenced material came from blood. The receptors stem from a woman aged 80 or older in good health.

This clonotype was detected many times. The rearrangement uses TRBV5-1 and TRBJ2-1, with D unresolved. The CDR3 extends over 14 amino acids. Trimming removed 0 bases at V and 8 bases at J, with 12 bases between. CDR1 and CDR2 from the germline V gene are SGHRS and YFSETQ. CDR3 amino acids: CASSLEGGVHEQFF. The CDR3 DNA follows: TGCGCCAGCAGCTTGGAAGGTGGGGTCCATGAGCAGTTCTTC.

The chain joins TRBV2 to TRBJ1-5; TRBD1 agrees at 9 bases. The J segment lost 6 bases and the V segment lost 6 bases, leaving 9 bases of the junction unmatched. This CDR3 has 15 amino acids. Germline-derived CDR1 and CDR2 are SNHLY and FYNNEI. CDR3 protein: CASRPETGGGQPQHF. Written as DNA, the CDR3 is TGTGCCAGCAGGCCCGAGACAGGGGGAGGTCAGCCCCAGCATTTT.

This sequence joins TRBV30 and TRBJ2-7; TRBD1 agrees at 8 bases. The J call may not be correct, given that the DNA end is closer to TRBJ2-5. The CDR3 is made up of 15 amino acids. Germline V gives CDR1 GTSNPN, CDR2 SVGIG (reference sequence). CDR3 bases: TGTGCCTGGAGTGTGATTCAGGGGGCTAGAGAGACCCAGTACTTC. As protein: CAWSVIQGARETQYF.

The sample holds many counts of this clonotype. The chain uses TRBV12-3 or TRBV12-4 and TRBJ2-7, with D maybe TRBD1 (6 bases). The CDR3 runs to 15 residues. V lost 2 bases and J 0 bases, leaving 11 bases between the germline ends. The CDR3 spells CASSLRGSNSYEQYF. Here the CDR3 DNA reads TGTGCCAGCAGTTTAAGGGGGTCTAACTCCTACGAGCAGTACTTC.

In its sample, this clonotype was seen many times. This rearrangement joins TRBV6-6 to TRBJ1-5, with D uncertain. This CDR3 is built from 15 residues. Trimming stripped 7 bases from V and 4 bases from J, with 17 bases between. CDR1 is MNHNY, CDR2 SVGAGI, per germline (reference sequence). CDR3 region: CASTRAPNRNQPQHF. The DNA of the CDR3 is TGTGCCAGCACCCGGGCCCCCAATCGGAATCAGCCCCAGCATTTT.